Listed below are T cell receptor beta chains from one sample, sequenced in a study of T cells in localized non-small cell lung cancer. The assay was immunoSEQ multiplex PCR, and TCRdb's table has in-frame clones only and misses some. Of around 25,000 clones in the sample, approximately 86% are singletons; the top ten hold 5.8%. The input for sequencing was peripheral blood, taken before any cancer treatment. These receptors were taken from a male donor at least 60 years old with stage II squamous cell lung carcinoma. Each CDR3 is given with its conserved first and last residue. Each record gives: D gene, V gene, clone size, CDR3 length, J gene, CDR3 protein, CDR3 DNA. D genes are given only for firm matches. A clone size is listed for some rows: how often the clone was seen (once, few, many), or a class if it is expanded.

>TRBD1|TRBV6-5|few|14|TRBJ1-1
CASTLSGGNTEAFF
TGTGCCAGCACCCTCTCAGGGGGTAACACTGAAGCTTTCTTT
>.|TRBV19|once|13|TRBJ2-2
CASSMEGGGELFF
TGTGCCAGTAGTATGGAAGGTGGGGGGGAGCTGTTTTTT
>.|TRBV9|.|12|TRBJ2-1
CASSVVEEEQFF
TGTGCCAGCAGCGTAGTCGAAGAAGAGCAGTTCTTC
>.|TRBV14|.|14|TRBJ1-4
CASSQAAVREKLFF
TGTGCCAGCAGCCAAGCGGCAGTCAGAGAAAAACTGTTTTTT
>.|TRBV5-8|.|12|TRBJ1-5
CASSFSNQPQHF
TGTGCCAGCAGCTTTAGCAATCAGCCCCAGCATTTT
>.|TRBV21-1|.|15|TRBJ1-2
CASSNPRGANYGYTF
TGTGCCAGCAGCAACCCGAGAGGAGCTAACTATGGCTACACCTTC
>.|TRBV6-6|.|15|TRBJ1-5
CASSDGGASNQPQHF
TGTGCCAGCAGCGACGGCGGGGCTAGCAATCAGCCCCAGCATTTT
>.|TRBV21-1|.|13|TRBJ1-1
CASSRVPNTEAFF
TGTGCCAGCAGCAGAGTCCCGAACACTGAAGCTTTCTTT
>TRBD1|TRBV7-2|.|15|TRBJ1-1
CASSTRDSSITEAFF
TGTGCCAGCAGCACCCGGGACAGTTCTATCACTGAAGCTTTCTTT
>TRBD2|TRBV11-3|.|20|TRBJ2-1
CASSPHLGLAGWSGGNEQFF
TGTGCCAGCAGCCCCCATCTGGGACTAGCGGGATGGTCAGGGGGGAATGAGCAGTTCTTC
>TRBD2|TRBV28|.|16|TRBJ2-3
CASSPPGAGGADTQYF
TGTGCCAGCAGTCCCCCGGGTGCGGGAGGAGCAGATACGCAGTATTTT
>TRBD1|TRBV7-2|once|15|TRBJ2-1
CASSYRQGYYNEQFF
TGTGCCAGCAGCTATAGACAGGGTTATTACAATGAGCAGTTCTTC
>TRBD2|TRBV7-8|once|16|TRBJ2-3
CASSSWEAGDPDTQYF
TGTGCCAGCAGCTCTTGGGAAGCGGGAGACCCAGATACGCAGTATTTT
>.|TRBV27|.|13|TRBJ2-7
CASRLQGSYEQYF
TGTGCCAGCAGACTACAGGGTTCGTACGAGCAGTACTTC
>.|TRBV28|once|17|TRBJ1-4
CASSSLWGQGGNEKLFF
TGTGCCAGCAGTTCTTTATGGGGGCAGGGAGGTAATGAAAAACTGTTTTTT
>.|TRBV28|.|11|TRBJ2-2
CASSPAWELFF
TGTGCCAGCAGTCCAGCCTGGGAGCTGTTTTTT
>.|TRBV5-6|.|16|TRBJ2-3
CASSLRGGDGADTQYF
TGTGCCAGCAGCTTGCGTGGGGGAGATGGCGCAGATACGCAGTATTTT
>TRBD1|TRBV19|.|15|TRBJ2-7
CASSLKPGQTYEQYF
TGTGCCAGTAGTCTAAAACCGGGACAGACCTACGAGCAGTACTTC
>TRBD1|TRBV4-3|.|15|TRBJ2-2
CASSPRTGGIGELFF
TGCGCCAGCAGCCCTCGGACAGGGGGAATCGGGGAGCTGTTTTTT
>TRBD1|TRBV18|.|15|TRBJ1-1
CASSPPTGKNTEAFF
TGTGCCAGCTCACCACCGACAGGGAAGAACACTGAAGCTTTCTTT
>.|TRBV19|.|15|TRBJ2-7
CASSTPQGGIYEQYF
TGTGCCAGTAGTACTCCGCAGGGGGGAATCTACGAGCAGTACTTC
>TRBD1|TRBV28|.|16|TRBJ2-6
CASSPSGTGGANVLTF
TGTGCCAGCAGTCCATCCGGGACAGGTGGGGCCAACGTCCTGACTTTC
>.|TRBV28|.|16|TRBJ1-5
CASSFFVFGINQPQHF
TGTGCCAGCAGTTTCTTCGTTTTCGGGATCAATCAGCCCCAGCATTTT
>.|TRBV4-3|.|14|TRBJ2-1
CASSRTGTNNEQFF
TGCGCCAGCAGCCGGACGGGTACGAACAATGAGCAGTTCTTC
>.|TRBV19|.|15|TRBJ1-1
CASSMSGVPNTEAFF
TGTGCCAGTAGTATGTCAGGGGTTCCGAACACTGAAGCTTTCTTT
>.|TRBV5-4|once|13|TRBJ2-7
CASSLGLAREQYF
TGTGCCAGCAGCTTGGGACTGGCCAGGGAGCAGTACTTC
>.|TRBV29-1|.|13|TRBJ1-1
CSVGVGGGTEAFF
TGCAGCGTTGGGGTCGGCGGGGGCACTGAAGCTTTCTTT